A selection of T cell receptor beta chains follows, all from one sample in a study of molecular identifiers for immune sequencing clone quantification. TCRdb fed the PCR reads into MiXCR, producing one record per CDR3 protein. The data contain about 330,000 distinct CDR3 sequences, 24% of them singletons. Sequenced input: naive CD8+ T cells from blood, with Jurkat cell RNA spiked in. All receptors come from a human donor in good health. Some libraries in this study had Jurkat cell RNA spiked in. Both conserved end residues are part of each CDR3. The order of the fields is clone size, J gene, D gene, V gene, CDR3 DNA, CDR3 protein. D genes are given only for firm matches. Clone size appears in some rows only: once, few, many, or a class for an expanded clone.

clone_size: many; j_call: TRBJ1-2; d_call: TRBD1; v_call: TRBV5-1; cdr3_nt: TGCGCCAGCAGCCCAGGGACAGGTTATGGCTACACCTTC; cdr3_aa: CASSPGTGYGYTF
clone_size: few; j_call: TRBJ2-5; d_call: NA; v_call: TRBV29-1; cdr3_nt: TGCAGCGTTGAGAAGCAGGGGCGTCAAGAGACCCAGTACTTC; cdr3_aa: CSVEKQGRQETQYF
clone_size: many; j_call: TRBJ2-3; d_call: NA; v_call: TRBV12-3/TRBV12-4; cdr3_nt: TGTGCCAGCAGTTTAGTATATGACACAGATACGCAGTATTTT; cdr3_aa: CASSLVYDTDTQYF
clone_size: few; j_call: TRBJ2-3; d_call: TRBD2; v_call: TRBV12-3/TRBV12-4; cdr3_nt: TGTGCCAGCAGTTTACCCTTCGTTCTAGCGGGGGGGAAACTCACAGATACGCAGTATTTT; cdr3_aa: CASSLPFVLAGGKLTDTQYF
clone_size: few; j_call: TRBJ1-3; d_call: TRBD1; v_call: TRBV7-9; cdr3_nt: TGTGCCAGCAGCAAAACAGGGGGTTCGGGAAACACCATATATTTT; cdr3_aa: CASSKTGGSGNTIYF
clone_size: NA; j_call: TRBJ2-3; d_call: TRBD1; v_call: TRBV15; cdr3_nt: TGTGCCACCAGCAGAGTTCCGGGACAGGGGACCGCTTTTGAAAATACGCAGTATTTT; cdr3_aa: CATSRVPGQGTAFENTQYF
clone_size: few; j_call: TRBJ2-3; d_call: NA; v_call: TRBV6-6; cdr3_nt: TGTGCCAGCAGTTCCCTTGGGGCGGGTCGGGGGTCAGATACGCAGTATTTT; cdr3_aa: CASSSLGAGRGSDTQYF
clone_size: NA; j_call: TRBJ1-1; d_call: NA; v_call: TRBV9; cdr3_nt: TGTGCCCGCCGCGTACCCAGTAGCATGACCCCTGCAGCTTTCTTT; cdr3_aa: CARRVPSSMTPAAFF
clone_size: NA; j_call: TRBJ1-1; d_call: NA; v_call: TRBV7-9; cdr3_nt: TGTGTCAGCAGCACAGTGGGGGGTGCTAACACTGAAGCTTTCTTT; cdr3_aa: CVSSTVGGANTEAFF
clone_size: NA; j_call: TRBJ1-1; d_call: TRBD1; v_call: TRBV19; cdr3_nt: TGTGCCAGTAGTATAACCGGGACAGTAAACACTGAAGCTTTCTTT; cdr3_aa: CASSITGTVNTEAFF
clone_size: many; j_call: TRBJ2-2; d_call: NA; v_call: TRBV12-3/TRBV12-4; cdr3_nt: TGTGCCAGCAGTCGACTAGTGGACACCGGGGAGCTGTTTTTT; cdr3_aa: CASSRLVDTGELFF
clone_size: NA; j_call: TRBJ2-1; d_call: TRBD1; v_call: TRBV3-1; cdr3_nt: TGTGCCAGCAGCCAAGTATGGGGACAGCACCACAATGAGCAGTTCTTC; cdr3_aa: CASSQVWGQHHNEQFF
clone_size: NA; j_call: TRBJ2-3; d_call: NA; v_call: TRBV9; cdr3_nt: TGTGCCAGCAGCGGGTCCGGTAGCGGATCCACAGATACGCAGTATTTT; cdr3_aa: CASSGSGSGSTDTQYF
clone_size: many; j_call: TRBJ2-7; d_call: NA; v_call: TRBV28; cdr3_nt: TGTGCCAGCAGCATTAGTCCAAGCTCCTACGAGCAGTACTTC; cdr3_aa: CASSISPSSYEQYF
clone_size: many; j_call: TRBJ2-1; d_call: NA; v_call: TRBV19; cdr3_nt: TGTGCCAGTAGTATCATAGGCCCCTTGGACAGCCCGCAGTTCTTC; cdr3_aa: CASSIIGPLDSPQFF
clone_size: few; j_call: TRBJ2-4; d_call: NA; v_call: TRBV4-1; cdr3_nt: TGCGCCAGCAGCCAAGGGTCCGGAGGGGCAGCCAAAAACATTCAGTACTTC; cdr3_aa: CASSQGSGGAAKNIQYF
clone_size: NA; j_call: TRBJ1-1; d_call: NA; v_call: TRBV5-1; cdr3_nt: TGCGCGAGCAGCTTGGTGACAGAGACGAACACTGAAGCTTTCTTT; cdr3_aa: CASSLVTETNTEAFF
clone_size: many; j_call: TRBJ2-4; d_call: NA; v_call: TRBV7-8; cdr3_nt: TGTGCCAGCAGCTCCCCATTTAGCGCGACCAAAAACATTCAGTACTTC; cdr3_aa: CASSSPFSATKNIQYF
clone_size: few; j_call: TRBJ1-5; d_call: NA; v_call: TRBV10-2; cdr3_nt: TGCGCCAGCAGTGAGACTTCCTCCAATCAGCCCCAGCATTTT; cdr3_aa: CASSETSSNQPQHF
clone_size: few; j_call: TRBJ2-2; d_call: NA; v_call: TRBV11-2; cdr3_nt: TGTGCCAGCAGCTTAGATTTTAACACCGGGGAGCTGTTTTTT; cdr3_aa: CASSLDFNTGELFF
clone_size: NA; j_call: TRBJ2-3; d_call: NA; v_call: TRBV25-1; cdr3_nt: TGTGCCAGCAGCCCCGTCGGGCTAACCACAGATACGCAGTATTTT; cdr3_aa: CASSPVGLTTDTQYF
clone_size: many; j_call: TRBJ2-3; d_call: NA; v_call: TRBV19; cdr3_nt: TGTGCCAGTAGTATGGGTTTCCCAGATACGCAGTATTTT; cdr3_aa: CASSMGFPDTQYF
clone_size: few; j_call: TRBJ1-5; d_call: NA; v_call: TRBV4-1; cdr3_nt: TGCGCCAGCAGCCAAGATATCTACGGGGGCAATCAGCCCCAGCATTTT; cdr3_aa: CASSQDIYGGNQPQHF
clone_size: few; j_call: TRBJ2-3; d_call: NA; v_call: TRBV4-3; cdr3_nt: TGCGCCAGCAGCCAAAACAAGGGGACTGAAGGACCGGATACGCAGTATTTT; cdr3_aa: CASSQNKGTEGPDTQYF
clone_size: many; j_call: TRBJ2-3; d_call: TRBD2; v_call: TRBV7-6; cdr3_nt: TGTGCCAGCAGCTTAGCGGAGTCGGGAGGAACAGATACGCAGTATTTT; cdr3_aa: CASSLAESGGTDTQYF
clone_size: NA; j_call: TRBJ2-1; d_call: NA; v_call: TRBV5-5; cdr3_nt: TGTGCCAGCAGCCCGGGATCGGGGGCCCCCCACAATGAGCAGTTCTTC; cdr3_aa: CASSPGSGAPHNEQFF
clone_size: NA; j_call: TRBJ1-2; d_call: NA; v_call: TRBV25-1; cdr3_nt: TGTGCCAGCAAACATCCCAGGGGCTACACCTTC; cdr3_aa: CASKHPRGYTF
clone_size: few; j_call: TRBJ2-1; d_call: NA; v_call: TRBV24-1; cdr3_nt: TGTGCCACCAGTGCTGGGGGAATCTACAATGAGCAGTTCTTC; cdr3_aa: CATSAGGIYNEQFF
clone_size: NA; j_call: TRBJ1-1; d_call: NA; v_call: TRBV7-3; cdr3_nt: TGTGCCAGCAGCCAAGGCTCGGGCGGCACTGAAGCTTTCTTT; cdr3_aa: CASSQGSGGTEAFF
clone_size: NA; j_call: TRBJ1-1; d_call: NA; v_call: TRBV12-3/TRBV12-4; cdr3_nt: TGTGCCAGCAGGATACGGTTAGAAGCTCTCTTT; cdr3_aa: CASRIRLEALF
clone_size: many; j_call: TRBJ2-7; d_call: TRBD1; v_call: TRBV2; cdr3_nt: TGTGCCAGCAGATATCAGACAGGGGGGGCCCTCGAGCAGTACTTC; cdr3_aa: CASRYQTGGALEQYF
clone_size: NA; j_call: TRBJ2-3; d_call: TRBD2; v_call: TRBV13; cdr3_nt: TGTGCCAGCAGCTTAGTGACTAGCGGAGCTAGCACAGATATGCAGTATTTT; cdr3_aa: CASSLVTSGASTDMQYF
clone_size: NA; j_call: TRBJ1-2; d_call: NA; v_call: TRBV13; cdr3_nt: TGTGCCAGCAGCTTATTAGGACAGAACTATGGCTACACCTTC; cdr3_aa: CASSLLGQNYGYTF
clone_size: NA; j_call: TRBJ2-3; d_call: TRBD2; v_call: TRBV7-2; cdr3_nt: TGTGCCAGCAGCCCTAGGACGAGACTAGCGGGCACAGATACGCAGTATTTT; cdr3_aa: CASSPRTRLAGTDTQYF